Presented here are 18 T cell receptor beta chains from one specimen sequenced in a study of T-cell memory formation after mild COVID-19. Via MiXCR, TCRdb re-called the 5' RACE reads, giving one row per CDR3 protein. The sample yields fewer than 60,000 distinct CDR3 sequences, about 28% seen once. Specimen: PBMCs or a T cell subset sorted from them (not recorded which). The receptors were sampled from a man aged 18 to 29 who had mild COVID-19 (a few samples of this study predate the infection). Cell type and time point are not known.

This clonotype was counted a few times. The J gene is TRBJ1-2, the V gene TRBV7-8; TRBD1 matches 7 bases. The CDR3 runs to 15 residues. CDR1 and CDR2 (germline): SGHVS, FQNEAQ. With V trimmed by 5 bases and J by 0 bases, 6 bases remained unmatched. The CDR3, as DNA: TGTGCCAGCAGCCACGGGACAGATTCTAACTATGGCTACACCTTC. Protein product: CASSHGTDSNYGYTF.

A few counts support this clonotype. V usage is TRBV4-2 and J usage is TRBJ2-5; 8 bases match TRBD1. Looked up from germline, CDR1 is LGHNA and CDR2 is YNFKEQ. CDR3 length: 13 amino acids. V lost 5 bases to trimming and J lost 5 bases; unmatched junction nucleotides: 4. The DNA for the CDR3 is TGTGCCAGCAGCGGACAGGGCGGGGAGACCCAGTACTTC. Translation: CASSGQGGETQYF.

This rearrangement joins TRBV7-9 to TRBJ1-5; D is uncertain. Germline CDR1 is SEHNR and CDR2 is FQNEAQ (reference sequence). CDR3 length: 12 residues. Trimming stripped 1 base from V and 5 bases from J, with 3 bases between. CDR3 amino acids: CASSLGDQPQHF. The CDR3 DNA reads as TGTGCCAGCAGCTTAGGGGATCAGCCCCAGCATTTT.

This chain's CDR3 is CASSNYVRDRYTEAFF. The CDR3 nucleotides read TGCGCCAGCAGCAATTATGTCCGGGACAGATACACTGAAGCTTTCTTT. The chain has TRBV4-3 and TRBJ1-1; 7 bases align to TRBD1. The V segment lost 5 bases and the J segment 3 bases; nucleotides outside the gene matches: 12. The CDR3 has 16 amino acids. The germline V gene encodes CDR1 LGHNA and CDR2 YSLEER.

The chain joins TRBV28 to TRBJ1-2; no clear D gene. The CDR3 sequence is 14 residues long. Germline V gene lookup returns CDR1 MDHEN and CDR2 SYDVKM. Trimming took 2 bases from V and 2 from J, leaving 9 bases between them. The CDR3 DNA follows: TGTGCCAGCAGTTTAGAGGGCGGCAACTATGGCTACACCTTC. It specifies CASSLEGGNYGYTF.

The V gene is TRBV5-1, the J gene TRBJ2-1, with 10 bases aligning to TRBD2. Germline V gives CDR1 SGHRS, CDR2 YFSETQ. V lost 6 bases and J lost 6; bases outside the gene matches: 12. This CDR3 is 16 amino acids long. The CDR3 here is CASTQGLAGESNEQFF. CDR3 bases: TGCGCCAGCACCCAGGGCCTAGCGGGGGAAAGCAATGAGCAGTTCTTC.

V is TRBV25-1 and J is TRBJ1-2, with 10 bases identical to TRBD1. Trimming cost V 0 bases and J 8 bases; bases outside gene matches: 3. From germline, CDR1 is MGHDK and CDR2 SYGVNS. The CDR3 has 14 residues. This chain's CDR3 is CASSEYGQGEGYTF. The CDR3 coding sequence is TGTGCCAGCAGTGAATATGGACAGGGGGAGGGCTACACCTTC.

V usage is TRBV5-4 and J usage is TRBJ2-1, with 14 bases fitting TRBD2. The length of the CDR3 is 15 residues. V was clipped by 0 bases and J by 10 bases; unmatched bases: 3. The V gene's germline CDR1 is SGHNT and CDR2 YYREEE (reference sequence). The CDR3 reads CASSLVGLAGGEQFF. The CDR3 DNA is TGTGCCAGCAGCTTGGTCGGACTAGCGGGGGGCGAGCAGTTCTTC. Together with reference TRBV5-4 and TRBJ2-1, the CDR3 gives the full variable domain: ETGVTQSPTHLIKTRGQQVTLRCSSQSGHNTVSWYQQALGQGPQFIFQYYREEENGRGNFPPRFSGLQFPNYSSELNVNALELDDSALYLCASSLVGLAGGEQFFGPGTRLTVL.

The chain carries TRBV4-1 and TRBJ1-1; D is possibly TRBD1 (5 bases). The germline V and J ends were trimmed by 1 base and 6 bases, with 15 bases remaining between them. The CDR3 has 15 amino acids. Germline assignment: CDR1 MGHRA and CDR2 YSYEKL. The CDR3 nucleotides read TGCGCCAGCAGCCAAGTTGGGCAGGGATTGCCTGAAGCTTTCTTT. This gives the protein CASSQVGQGLPEAFF.

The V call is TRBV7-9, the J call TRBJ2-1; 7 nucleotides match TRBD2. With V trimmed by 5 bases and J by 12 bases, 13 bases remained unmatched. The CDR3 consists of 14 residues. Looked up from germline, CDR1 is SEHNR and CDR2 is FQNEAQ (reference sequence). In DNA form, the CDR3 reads TGTGCCAGCAGCCCAAGGGGAGGGGTTGGGGCGCAGTTCTTC. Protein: CASSPRGGVGAQFF.

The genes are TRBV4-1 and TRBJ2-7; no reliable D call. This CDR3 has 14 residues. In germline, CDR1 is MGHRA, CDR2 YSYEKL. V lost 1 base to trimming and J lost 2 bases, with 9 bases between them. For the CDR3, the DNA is TGCGCCAGCAGCCAAGTTGAGGTCCCCTACGAGCAGTACTTC. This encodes CASSQVEVPYEQYF.

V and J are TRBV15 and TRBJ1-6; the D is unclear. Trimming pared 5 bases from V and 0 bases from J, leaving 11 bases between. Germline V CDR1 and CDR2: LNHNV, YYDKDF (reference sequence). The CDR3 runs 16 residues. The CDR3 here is CATSSHYSSYNSPLHF. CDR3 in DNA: TGTGCCACCAGCTCTCATTACAGCTCCTATAATTCACCCCTCCACTTT.

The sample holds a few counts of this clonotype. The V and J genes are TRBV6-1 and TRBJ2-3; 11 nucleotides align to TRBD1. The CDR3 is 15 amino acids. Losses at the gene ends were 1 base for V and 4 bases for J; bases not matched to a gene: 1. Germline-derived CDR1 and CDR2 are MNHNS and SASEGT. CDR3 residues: CASSEGTGGADTQYF. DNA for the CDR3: TGTGCCAGCAGTGAAGGGACAGGGGGCGCAGATACGCAGTATTTT.

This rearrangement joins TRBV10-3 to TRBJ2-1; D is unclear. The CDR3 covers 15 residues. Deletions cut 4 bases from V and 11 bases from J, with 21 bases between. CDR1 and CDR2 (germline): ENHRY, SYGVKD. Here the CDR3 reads CAISVQGLVRDQQFF. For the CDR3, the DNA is TGTGCCATCAGTGTTCAAGGGCTCGTAAGGGATCAGCAGTTCTTC.

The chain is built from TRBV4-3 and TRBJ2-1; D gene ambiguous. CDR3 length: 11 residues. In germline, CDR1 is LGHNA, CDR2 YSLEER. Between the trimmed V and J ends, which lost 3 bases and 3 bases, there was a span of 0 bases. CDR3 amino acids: CASSHYNEQFF. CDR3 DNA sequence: TGCGCCAGCAGCCACTACAATGAGCAGTTCTTC.

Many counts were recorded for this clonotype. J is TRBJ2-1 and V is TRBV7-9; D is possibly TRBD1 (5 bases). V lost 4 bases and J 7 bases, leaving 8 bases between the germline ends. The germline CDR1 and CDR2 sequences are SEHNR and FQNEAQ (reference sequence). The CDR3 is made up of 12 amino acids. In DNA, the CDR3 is TGTGCCAGCAGCTCCAAGGGGAATGAGCAGTTCTTC. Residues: CASSSKGNEQFF.

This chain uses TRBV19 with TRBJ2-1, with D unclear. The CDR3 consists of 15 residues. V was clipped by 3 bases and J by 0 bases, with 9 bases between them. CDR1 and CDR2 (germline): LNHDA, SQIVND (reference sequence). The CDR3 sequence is CASSIQASSYNEQFF. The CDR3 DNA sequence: TGTGCCAGTAGTATCCAGGCAAGCTCCTACAATGAGCAGTTCTTC.

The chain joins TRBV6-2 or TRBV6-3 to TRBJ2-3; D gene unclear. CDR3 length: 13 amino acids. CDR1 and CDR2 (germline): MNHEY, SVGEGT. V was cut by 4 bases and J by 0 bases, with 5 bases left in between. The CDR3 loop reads CASSWSSTDTQYF. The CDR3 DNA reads TGTGCCAGCAGTTGGTCCAGCACAGATACGCAGTATTTT.